A single sample is the source of the 5 T cell receptor beta chains below, sequenced in a study of response to subunit inactivated influenza vaccine. In TCRdb, the RT-PCR reads were re-called with MiXCR into one record per CDR3 protein. Of around 580,000 distinct CDR3 sequences listed, around 15% are singletons. Sequencing used PBMCs from blood, obtained about 11 days after vaccination. Receptors originate from a man aged 50 to 59 who received an inactivated influenza vaccine.

This clonotype was detected only a few times. The rearrangement uses TRBV15 and TRBJ2-1, with D hard to call. Germline V lookup: CDR1 LNHNV, CDR2 YYDKDF (reference sequence). V lost 4 bases to trimming and J lost 5 bases, with 6 bases between them. The CDR3 extends over 12 amino acids. The DNA of the CDR3 is TGTGCCACCAGCACAGTACACAATGAGCAGTTCTTC. Protein sequence: CATSTVHNEQFF.

There are many counts of this clonotype. The J gene is TRBJ2-3, the V gene TRBV9, with D hard to call. This CDR3 is 12 amino acids long. Trimming removed 2 bases at V and 2 bases at J, with 3 bases between. Germline CDR1 SGDLS, CDR2 YYNGEE. CDR3 sequence: CASSVVTDTQYF. The DNA for the CDR3 is TGTGCCAGCAGCGTGGTCACAGATACGCAGTATTTT.

This clonotype has just a few counts. The chain uses TRBV27 and TRBJ2-3; 7 bases map to TRBD2. The V segment lost 6 bases and the J segment 0 bases; nucleotides outside the gene matches: 15. The germline V gene encodes CDR1 MNHEY and CDR2 SMNVEV (reference sequence). The CDR3 consists of 18 residues. CDR3 sequence (DNA): TGTGCCAGCAGCCCCCTTTTTTGGGAGGGCCGAAGCACAGATACGCAGTATTTT. Amino acids: CASSPLFWEGRSTDTQYF.

This clonotype was seen more than once but under ten times. This chain connects TRBV20-1 to TRBJ2-7, with 8 bases aligning to TRBD1. Trimming took 5 bases from V and 5 from J; bases not matched to a gene: 5. Germline V gene lookup returns CDR1 DFQATT and CDR2 SNEGSKA (reference sequence). CDR3 size: 12 residues. This CDR3 is CSAWTGTHEQYF. In nucleotides, the CDR3 is TGCAGTGCTTGGACAGGGACCCACGAGCAGTACTTC.

The chain combines TRBV2 with TRBJ2-6; 8 bases match TRBD2. The trim removed 2 bases at V and 1 base at J, leaving 1 base unmatched. Germline V gene sequence: CDR1 SNHLY, CDR2 FYNNEI. The CDR3 is 16 residues long. Written as DNA, the CDR3 is TGTGCCAGCAGTGAACGGGAGGGTTCTGGGGCCAACGTCCTGACTTTC. Translating it yields CASSEREGSGANVLTF. The whole variable domain, filled in from reference TRBV2 and TRBJ2-6, reads EPEVTQTPSHQVTQMGQEVILRCVPISNHLYFYWYRQILGQKVEFLVSFYNNEISEKSEIFDDQFSVERPDGSNFTLKIRSTKLEDSAMYFCASSEREGSGANVLTFGAGSRLTVL.